The rows below give T cell receptor beta chains drawn from one sample of a study of blood T cell repertoires in COVID-19. The protocol was immunoSEQ multiplex PCR, while the TCRdb copy is restricted to in-frame clones and leaves out a portion. The table records 100,000 to 150,000 clones, about 85% of them present only once. Sequenced material: peripheral blood. Every receptor here comes from an elderly woman with COVID-19, enrolled during active disease. CDR3s include the opening cysteine and the closing phenylalanine or tryptophan. Each record gives: V gene, D gene, J gene, clone size, CDR3 DNA, CDR3 protein. D genes are given only for firm matches. Clone size is not always given. Where it is, it says once, few, many or a class for expanded clones.

V gene: TRBV7-9; D gene: TRBD2; J gene: TRBJ2-1; clone size: NA; CDR3 DNA: TGTGCCAGCAGCTACCTCAAGGGGGGACTAGCTTCCCATGAGCAGTTCTTC; CDR3 protein: CASSYLKGGLASHEQFF
V gene: TRBV28; D gene: NA; J gene: TRBJ1-4; clone size: NA; CDR3 DNA: TGTGCCAGCAGCCGGGAGGGACGGCTTAATGAAAAACTGTTTTTT; CDR3 protein: CASSREGRLNEKLFF
V gene: TRBV6-1; D gene: TRBD2; J gene: TRBJ2-6; clone size: NA; CDR3 DNA: TGTGCCAGCAGTGAATATGGAATAGCGGGGAGCTCTGGGGCCAACGTCCTGACTTTC; CDR3 protein: CASSEYGIAGSSGANVLTF
V gene: TRBV5-1; D gene: NA; J gene: TRBJ2-5; clone size: NA; CDR3 DNA: TGCGCCAGCGCCCCGTCAGGGGAAGAGACCCAGTACTTC; CDR3 protein: CASAPSGEETQYF
V gene: TRBV5-6; D gene: TRBD2; J gene: TRBJ2-3; clone size: NA; CDR3 DNA: TGTGCCAGCAGCTTGGTCGAACTAGCGGGAGGGACGGATACGCAGTATTTT; CDR3 protein: CASSLVELAGGTDTQYF
V gene: TRBV4-3; D gene: NA; J gene: TRBJ1-5; clone size: NA; CDR3 DNA: TGCGCCAGCAGCCAAGATCAGTACGGCAATCAGCCCCAGCATTTT; CDR3 protein: CASSQDQYGNQPQHF
V gene: TRBV10-3; D gene: NA; J gene: TRBJ1-2; clone size: few; CDR3 DNA: TGTGCCTCTCGCCAGGCCAGGACGACTACTAACTATGGCTACACCTTC; CDR3 protein: CASRQARTTTNYGYTF
V gene: TRBV19; D gene: TRBD2; J gene: TRBJ2-2; clone size: once; CDR3 DNA: TGTGCCAGTAGTCCGCGGACTAGCGGTAGGACCGGGGAGCTGTTTTTT; CDR3 protein: CASSPRTSGRTGELFF
V gene: TRBV5-4; D gene: TRBD1; J gene: TRBJ2-5; clone size: once; CDR3 DNA: TGTGCCTACCGGGACAGGGGTGGGGAGACCCAGTACTTC; CDR3 protein: CAYRDRGGETQYF
V gene: TRBV10-1; D gene: NA; J gene: TRBJ2-7; clone size: NA; CDR3 DNA: TGCGCCAGCAGTGAGGGGGGACGGGGGACCTACGAGCAGTACTTC; CDR3 protein: CASSEGGRGTYEQYF
V gene: TRBV7-9; D gene: NA; J gene: TRBJ1-4; clone size: NA; CDR3 DNA: TGTGCCAGCGGCCCACAGGCTTCTGGGCTGTTTTTT; CDR3 protein: CASGPQASGLFF
V gene: TRBV6-4; D gene: NA; J gene: TRBJ1-2; clone size: NA; CDR3 DNA: TGTGCCAGCAGTGACTCCCGGGGCTACACCTTC; CDR3 protein: CASSDSRGYTF
V gene: TRBV13; D gene: TRBD2; J gene: TRBJ2-5; clone size: once; CDR3 DNA: TGTGCCAGCAGCTTATTCACTAGCGGGAGAGTAGGGGAGACCCAGTACTTC; CDR3 protein: CASSLFTSGRVGETQYF
V gene: TRBV3-1/TRBV3-2; D gene: NA; J gene: TRBJ1-2; clone size: once; CDR3 DNA: TGTGCCAGCAGCCAAGAACTTCTGGCAGGGTGGGGCTACACCTTC; CDR3 protein: CASSQELLAGWGYTF
V gene: TRBV11-1; D gene: TRBD1; J gene: TRBJ2-2; clone size: few; CDR3 DNA: TGTGCCAGCAGGACATCCGGGACAGTAACCGGGGAGCTGTTTTTT; CDR3 protein: CASRTSGTVTGELFF
V gene: TRBV7-2; D gene: TRBD2; J gene: TRBJ2-2; clone size: NA; CDR3 DNA: TGTGCCAGCAGCTTAAGTTTTGAGCGGGGGCCAGGCGGGGAGCTGTTTTTT; CDR3 protein: CASSLSFERGPGGELFF
V gene: TRBV2; D gene: NA; J gene: TRBJ2-5; clone size: NA; CDR3 DNA: TGTGCCAGCCGGACTCAAGAGACCCAGTACTTC; CDR3 protein: CASRTQETQYF
V gene: TRBV5-5; D gene: TRBD2; J gene: TRBJ2-1; clone size: NA; CDR3 DNA: TGTGCCAGCAGCTTGGGGCTAGCGGGCAAGCAGTTCTTC; CDR3 protein: CASSLGLAGKQFF
V gene: TRBV18; D gene: TRBD1; J gene: TRBJ2-7; clone size: NA; CDR3 DNA: TGTGCCAGCTCACCTGGGACAGGGTCAGCGGGCGAGCAGTACTTC; CDR3 protein: CASSPGTGSAGEQYF
V gene: TRBV2; D gene: TRBD1; J gene: TRBJ2-5; clone size: NA; CDR3 DNA: TGTGCCAGCAGTGAACGGGGACAGGGGTTTACGGAGACCCAGTACTTC; CDR3 protein: CASSERGQGFTETQYF
V gene: TRBV4-2; D gene: NA; J gene: TRBJ2-2; clone size: NA; CDR3 DNA: TGTGCCAGCAGCCAAGTTCCGGGGTCCGGGGAGCTGTTTTTT; CDR3 protein: CASSQVPGSGELFF
V gene: TRBV27; D gene: NA; J gene: TRBJ2-2; clone size: NA; CDR3 DNA: TGTGCCAGCAGTTTGTGGGGCGCTAGCACCGGGGAGCTGTTTTTT; CDR3 protein: CASSLWGASTGELFF
V gene: TRBV11-2; D gene: TRBD1; J gene: TRBJ1-1; clone size: NA; CDR3 DNA: TGTGCCAGCAGCGTGGGACAGGGAACGTCTCATGAAGCTTTCTTT; CDR3 protein: CASSVGQGTSHEAFF
V gene: TRBV28; D gene: NA; J gene: TRBJ1-5; clone size: NA; CDR3 DNA: TGTGCCAGCAGTTTACGGGGTTTCAATCAGCCCCAGCATTTT; CDR3 protein: CASSLRGFNQPQHF
V gene: TRBV4-3; D gene: NA; J gene: TRBJ1-1; clone size: NA; CDR3 DNA: TGCGCCAGCAGCCAGCCGGGGGGTCTCGCTGAAGCTTTCTTT; CDR3 protein: CASSQPGGLAEAFF
V gene: TRBV5-1; D gene: NA; J gene: TRBJ1-6; clone size: NA; CDR3 DNA: TGCGCCAGCAGCTTGGCTACGGGGGCCTATAATTCACCCCTCCACTTT; CDR3 protein: CASSLATGAYNSPLHF
V gene: TRBV9; D gene: NA; J gene: TRBJ1-3; clone size: NA; CDR3 DNA: TGTGCCAGCAGCGGCCCCCAAGCGGGGAAGACTGGAAACACCATATATTTT; CDR3 protein: CASSGPQAGKTGNTIYF
V gene: TRBV11-1; D gene: NA; J gene: TRBJ1-6; clone size: NA; CDR3 DNA: TGTGCCAGCAGCCGGGACATCGTTTCACCCCTCCACTTT; CDR3 protein: CASSRDIVSPLHF
V gene: TRBV7-6; D gene: TRBD2; J gene: TRBJ2-5; clone size: once; CDR3 DNA: TGTGCCAGCAGTCTAGTGTCTAGCGGACTTGGAGAGACCCAGTACTTC; CDR3 protein: CASSLVSSGLGETQYF
V gene: TRBV3-1/TRBV3-2; D gene: TRBD1; J gene: TRBJ1-6; clone size: NA; CDR3 DNA: TGTGCCAGCAGACCGACAGGGCCTAATTCACCCCTCCACTTT; CDR3 protein: CASRPTGPNSPLHF
V gene: TRBV5-5; D gene: NA; J gene: TRBJ1-5; clone size: NA; CDR3 DNA: TGTGCCAGCAGCGGGGAGTTCAATCAGCCCCAGCATTTT; CDR3 protein: CASSGEFNQPQHF
V gene: TRBV3-1/TRBV3-2; D gene: NA; J gene: TRBJ2-3; clone size: NA; CDR3 DNA: TGTGCCAGCAGCCAAGAGTCGGACTGGAGACTTGCGGGCACAGATACGCAGTATTTT; CDR3 protein: CASSQESDWRLAGTDTQYF
V gene: TRBV4-2; D gene: TRBD2; J gene: TRBJ2-5; clone size: NA; CDR3 DNA: TGTGCCAGCAGCCTTACAGGACTAGCGAGCCGCTCCCAAGAGACCCAGTACTTC; CDR3 protein: CASSLTGLASRSQETQYF
V gene: TRBV4-1; D gene: NA; J gene: TRBJ1-1; clone size: NA; CDR3 DNA: TGCGCCAGCAGCCAAGCCTCGACAGTGAACACTGAAGCTTTCTTT; CDR3 protein: CASSQASTVNTEAFF
V gene: TRBV27; D gene: NA; J gene: TRBJ1-6; clone size: few; CDR3 DNA: TGTGCCAGCACCTGGGGGGTAACGGGATCACCCCTCCACTTT; CDR3 protein: CASTWGVTGSPLHF
V gene: TRBV7-8; D gene: NA; J gene: TRBJ1-5; clone size: NA; CDR3 DNA: TGTGCCAGCAGCGTTCAACAGGGATCCCCATATAGCAATCAGCCCCAGCATTTT; CDR3 protein: CASSVQQGSPYSNQPQHF
V gene: TRBV6-2/TRBV6-3; D gene: NA; J gene: TRBJ2-1; clone size: NA; CDR3 DNA: TGTGCCAGCAGTGGCCCTGGCTCCAATGAGCAGTTCTTC; CDR3 protein: CASSGPGSNEQFF
V gene: TRBV27; D gene: NA; J gene: TRBJ1-5; clone size: NA; CDR3 DNA: TGTGCCAGCAGTTTGGAGGGGAGGATAGATCAGCCCCAGCATTTT; CDR3 protein: CASSLEGRIDQPQHF
V gene: TRBV15; D gene: NA; J gene: TRBJ2-2; clone size: NA; CDR3 DNA: TGTGCCACCAGCAGAGATCCCGCAGGGAATACCGGGGAGCTGTTTTTT; CDR3 protein: CATSRDPAGNTGELFF
V gene: TRBV29-1; D gene: TRBD1; J gene: TRBJ2-7; clone size: NA; CDR3 DNA: TGCAGCGCTAGGACAGGGACCAGCGAGCAGTACTTC; CDR3 protein: CSARTGTSEQYF
V gene: TRBV6-5; D gene: TRBD1; J gene: TRBJ1-6; clone size: NA; CDR3 DNA: TGTGCCAGCAGTTACAGAGGGGGCTTTTATAATTCACCCCTCCACTTT; CDR3 protein: CASSYRGGFYNSPLHF
V gene: TRBV4-1; D gene: NA; J gene: TRBJ2-6; clone size: NA; CDR3 DNA: TGCGCCAGCAGCCTCATACAGAGCTCTGGGGCCAACGTCCTGACTTTC; CDR3 protein: CASSLIQSSGANVLTF
V gene: TRBV4-2; D gene: TRBD2; J gene: TRBJ2-3; clone size: NA; CDR3 DNA: TGTGCCAGCAGCCTAACGGGAGGAAGCACAGATACGCAGTATTTT; CDR3 protein: CASSLTGGSTDTQYF
V gene: TRBV19; D gene: TRBD1; J gene: TRBJ2-3; clone size: NA; CDR3 DNA: TGTGCCAGTAGTGGAGGACAGGGGGCCTCAGATACGCAGTATTTT; CDR3 protein: CASSGGQGASDTQYF
V gene: TRBV7-2; D gene: NA; J gene: TRBJ2-7; clone size: once; CDR3 DNA: TGTGCCAGCAGCTTTACCCAGGGCCCCTACGAGCAGTACTTC; CDR3 protein: CASSFTQGPYEQYF
V gene: TRBV11-2; D gene: TRBD1; J gene: TRBJ1-3; clone size: NA; CDR3 DNA: TGTGCCAGCAGCTGGGGACAGGGGATCGCTGGAAACACCATATATTTT; CDR3 protein: CASSWGQGIAGNTIYF
V gene: TRBV5-1; D gene: NA; J gene: TRBJ2-2; clone size: NA; CDR3 DNA: TGCGCCAGCAGCCCGGGAGCCGGGGAGCTGTTTTTT; CDR3 protein: CASSPGAGELFF
V gene: TRBV12-3/TRBV12-4; D gene: NA; J gene: TRBJ1-1; clone size: NA; CDR3 DNA: TGTGCCAGCAGCCTACGGGAGAACACTGAAGCTTTCTTT; CDR3 protein: CASSLRENTEAFF
V gene: TRBV7-9; D gene: TRBD1; J gene: TRBJ1-3; clone size: NA; CDR3 DNA: TGTGCCAGCAGCTTAGTCAGGGGGCAGGGAAACACCATATATTTT; CDR3 protein: CASSLVRGQGNTIYF